Described below is a single T cell receptor beta chain sequence and its context. These data come from a study of blood T cell repertoires in COVID-19. Study information: COVID-19 samples, acute and convalescent, were from the United States, Italy and Spain. Sources were T cells, B-cell-depleted T cells, or PBMCs; the material itself was cDNA or gDNA.

How the authors handled the data: Nucleated cell number was recorded as an estimate derived from reference gene primer amplification. The repertoire was sequenced with immunoSEQ multiplex PCR; TCRdb's copy has only in-frame clones and lacks some. That table is the source of V, J and clone size, and D and trimming were worked out from the DNA. The table lists roughly 280,000 clones, approximately 86% of them singletons. Germline V lookup: CDR1 MNHEY, CDR2 SMNVEV (reference sequence). V lost 0 bases and J 0 bases, leaving 9 bases between the germline ends. The CDR3 has 16 residues. The sequence was obtained from a man aged 35 to 55 with active or convalescent COVID-19. This chain uses TRBV27 with TRBJ1-3, with a possible D match to TRBD1 (5 bases). The specimen was peripheral blood. Written as DNA, the CDR3 is TGTGCCAGCAGTTTATCGGGACTTCACTCTGGAAACACCATATATTTT. It yields the protein CASSLSGLHSGNTIYF.